A single sample is the source of the 32 T cell receptor beta chains below, sequenced in a study of T cells in Graves' hyperthyroidism and ophthalmopathy. Authors of the study amplified TCR beta CDR3 regions from RNA transcripts. The TCR CDR3 first-round RT-PCR relied on the HTBI primer set. TCRdb re-analysed the multiplex PCR reads in MiXCR, keeping a single row per CDR3 protein. The sample carries approximately 380,000 distinct CDR3 sequences, around a sixth recorded once. Material: blood. These receptors all come from a man between 18 and 35 years old with Graves' ophthalmopathy.

This clonotype was observed a handful of times. The V gene is TRBV5-1, the J gene TRBJ2-7; 7 nucleotides agree with TRBD1. J gave up 0 bases and V 4 bases, and 4 bases lay outside the gene matches. Germline lookup yields CDR1 SGHRS and CDR2 YFSETQ. CDR3 length equals 14 residues. Here the CDR3 reads CASSRDSTSYEQYF. CDR3 DNA sequence: TGCGCCAGCAGCAGGGACAGTACCTCCTACGAGCAGTACTTC.

V usage is TRBV15 and J usage is TRBJ2-5, with TRBD1 matching over 10 bases. Germline V gene data show CDR1 as LNHNV and CDR2 as YYDKDF (reference sequence). V lost 6 bases and J lost 5; bases outside the gene matches: 9. This CDR3 is 15 amino acids long. CDR3 sequence reads: CATSPRTGGWETQYF. The CDR3 nucleotides read TGTGCCACCAGTCCACGGACAGGGGGGTGGGAGACCCAGTACTTC.

The J gene is TRBJ2-1, the V gene TRBV5-1; 11 nucleotides align to TRBD2. The CDR3 runs to 16 residues. The J segment lost 7 bases and the V segment lost 4 bases, leaving 10 bases of the junction unmatched. CDR1 is SGHRS and CDR2 is YFSETQ in the germline V gene. Here the CDR3 reads CASSMIAGGPRNEQFF. DNA of the CDR3: TGCGCCAGCAGCATGATAGCGGGGGGGCCAAGGAATGAGCAGTTCTTC.

V usage is TRBV6-4 and J usage is TRBJ1-5, with unresolved D. This CDR3 region has 15 residues. V lost 6 bases and J 6 bases, leaving 18 bases between the germline ends. CDR1 is MRHNA, CDR2 SNTAGT, per germline. The CDR3, as DNA: TGTGCCAGCAGCTTTTCCACAGCAGAAGGTCAGCCCCAGCATTTT. Translating gives CASSFSTAEGQPQHF.

This clonotype has just a few counts. The chain employs TRBV6-1 and TRBJ2-2; 13 bases match TRBD2. CDR1 is MNHNS, CDR2 SASEGT, per germline. This CDR3 has 16 residues. V was clipped by 5 bases and J by 4 bases; unmatched bases: 4. CDR3 sequence: CASSTSGGAGTGELFF. For the CDR3, the DNA is TGTGCCAGCAGTACTAGCGGGGGGGCAGGCACCGGGGAGCTGTTTTTT.

Comments on this clonotype: A read error may explain this, as a much larger clone is one base away. The rearrangement links TRBV5-1 to TRBJ1-1; D unclear. Trimming cost V 4 bases and J 11 bases, with 18 bases left between them. The CDR3 length is 13 residues. Germline lookup yields CDR1 SGHRS and CDR2 YFSETQ. This CDR3 reads CASSPPPAPTAFF. In DNA, the CDR3 is TGCGCCAGCAGCCCCCCCCCGGCCCCGACGGCTTTCTTT.

There are many counts of this clonotype. The J gene is TRBJ1-6, the V gene TRBV27; D is unresolved. The germline gives CDR1 MNHEY, CDR2 SMNVEV (reference sequence). There are 15 residues in the CDR3. V was pared by 3 bases and J by 6 bases, with 12 bases between. The DNA for the CDR3 is TGTGCCAGCAGTTTCGGTCCGAACTCTAATTCACCCCTCCACTTT. Translated, it gives CASSFGPNSNSPLHF.

Note on this clonotype: Given a much more abundant clone one base away, this may be a read error. V usage is TRBV3-1 and J usage is TRBJ2-5; 8 bases match TRBD2. V was pared by 6 bases and J by 7 bases, with 10 bases of the junction left unmatched. CDR3 size: 14 residues. Germline V gene data show CDR1 as LGHDT and CDR2 as YNNKEL (reference sequence). The CDR3 here is CASSHGGGRGTQYF. CDR3 in DNA: TGTGCCAGCAGTCACGGGGGGGGGCGAGGGACCCAGTACTTC.

This clonotype occurred many times. J is TRBJ2-1 and V is TRBV11-2, with TRBD2 matching 11 bases. Trimming removed 4 bases from V and 4 bases from J; junction bases left unmatched: 6. Germline loops: CDR1 SGHAT, CDR2 FQNNGV. The CDR3 is 16 residues long. The CDR3 coding sequence is TGTGCCAGCAGCTACCAGACTAGCGGGGCGTACAATGAGCAGTTCTTC. Protein: CASSYQTSGAYNEQFF.

This clonotype was counted at least ten times. The gene calls are TRBV5-1 and TRBJ1-2; 8 bases agree with TRBD1. CDR1 is SGHRS and CDR2 is YFSETQ in the germline V gene. Unmatched junction bases numbered 7, after V lost 4 bases and J lost 5 bases. CDR3 size: 14 residues. In DNA, the CDR3 is TGCGCCAGCAGCGTGGGACAGGTCGGATATGGCTACACCTTC. The encoded protein is CASSVGQVGYGYTF.

V and J are TRBV7-6 and TRBJ1-3; no firm D call. CDR3 size: 15 residues. V was cut by 1 base and J by 0 bases, with 7 bases left in between. Germline values: CDR1 SGHVS, CDR2 FNYEAQ. The CDR3 region has the DNA TGTGCCAGCAGCTTAGTGGCAGACTCTGGAAACACCATATATTTT. Protein product: CASSLVADSGNTIYF.

For the CDR3, the DNA is TGCAGTGTACAGGGTTGGGGCGGGGAGCTGTTTTTT. Its protein product is CSVQGWGGELFF. The V call is TRBV20-1, the J call TRBJ2-2; D may be TRBD1 (6 bases). V lost 7 bases and J 7 bases, leaving 13 bases between the germline ends. CDR3 length: 12 residues. Germline loops: CDR1 DFQATT, CDR2 SNEGSKA (reference sequence).

This clonotype was seen repeatedly, ten times or more. This chain connects TRBV7-8 to TRBJ1-5; D gene ambiguous. Trimming stripped 2 bases from V and 1 base from J, with 9 bases between. This CDR3 comprises 15 residues. CDR1 and CDR2 (germline): SGHVS, FQNEAQ. CDR3 coding DNA: TGTGCCAGCAGCTTAAATGTCGGCAGCAATCAGCCCCAGCATTTT. Translated, it gives CASSLNVGSNQPQHF.

This chain connects TRBV5-1 to TRBJ2-7, with a weak D call TRBD2 (6 bases). Germline-derived CDR1 and CDR2 are SGHRS and YFSETQ. Trimming removed 4 bases at V and 0 bases at J, with 11 bases between. The CDR3 totals 14 residues. In DNA form, the CDR3 reads TGCGCCAGCAGCCGGGACTCGAGCTCCTACGAGCAGTACTTC. It encodes CASSRDSSSYEQYF.

The count of this clonotype is one. The V gene is TRBV18, the J gene TRBJ2-3, with D perhaps matching TRBD2 (6 bases). The germline gives CDR1 KGHSH, CDR2 LQKENI. The length of the CDR3 is 17 residues. Trimming pared 1 base from V and 4 bases from J, leaving 18 bases between. Here the CDR3 reads CASSPQVVQGGSDTQYF. The CDR3 DNA reads as TGTGCCAGCTCACCACAGGTTGTCCAGGGAGGTTCAGATACGCAGTATTTT. Full variable domain (remainder filled in from reference TRBV18 and TRBJ2-3): NAGVMQNPRHLVRRRGQEARLRCSPMKGHSHVYWYRQLPEEGLKFMVYLQKENIIDESGMPKERFSAEFPKEGPSILRIQQVVRGDSAAYFCASSPQVVQGGSDTQYFGPGTRLTVL.

About this clonotype: This may stem from a read error, because a much larger clone lies one nucleotide away. Given the absence of the conserved phenylalanine or tryptophan at the CDR3 end, a read error is likely. V is TRBV6-1 and J is TRBJ1-2, with 8 positions matching TRBD1. Trimming removed 5 bases from V and 7 bases from J; junction bases left unmatched: 3. CDR3 length equals 12 residues. The germline CDR1 and CDR2 sequences are MNHNS and SASEGT. CDR3 amino acids: CASSQTGVGYTL. The CDR3 region has the DNA TGTGCCAGCAGTCAGACAGGGGTTGGCTACACCCTC.

This clonotype was detected many times. J is TRBJ1-6 and V is TRBV11-2, with a weak D call TRBD1 (5 bases). The V gene's germline CDR1 is SGHAT and CDR2 FQNNGV. The V and J ends lost 5 bases and 11 bases respectively, with 16 bases between them. This CDR3 is built from 14 residues. The CDR3 spells CASSAPYDRTPLHF. The CDR3 bases are TGTGCCAGCAGCGCCCCTTACGACAGAACACCCCTCCACTTT.

This clonotype occurred many times. The chain is built from TRBV3-1 and TRBJ2-5; the D gene is possibly TRBD2 (6 bases). The germline V gene encodes CDR1 LGHDT and CDR2 YNNKEL (reference sequence). CDR3 size: 13 residues. Trimming pared 4 bases from V and 3 bases from J, leaving 9 bases between. The CDR3 is CASSRGGEETQYF. The CDR3 DNA reads as TGTGCCAGCAGCCGTGGAGGGGAAGAGACCCAGTACTTC.

Comment on this clonotype: One end of the junction does not line up with germline, which may come from a read error. The V call is TRBV6-1, the J call TRBJ2-7; D call uncertain. The CDR3 consists of 14 residues. CDR1 MNHNS and CDR2 SASEGT come from the germline V gene. CDR3 sequence (DNA): TGTGCCAGCAGTGAAGGACAAGGACCCTACGAGCAGTGCTTC. Translation gives CASSEGQGPYEQCF.

Ten or more counts support this clonotype. The chain is built from TRBV3-1 and TRBJ2-1, with unresolved D. The V gene lost 3 bases and the J gene lost 8 bases, with 14 bases spanning the gap. Per germline, CDR1 LGHDT and CDR2 YNNKEL (reference sequence). The CDR3 loop spans 14 amino acids. CDR3 in amino acids: CASSQDPVSDEQFF. As DNA, the CDR3 is TGTGCCAGCAGCCAGGATCCGGTTTCGGATGAGCAGTTCTTC.

This clonotype was counted at least ten times. This chain uses TRBV7-3 with TRBJ2-1, with D uncertain. The V gene lost 0 bases and the J gene lost 0 bases, with 12 bases spanning the gap. The CDR3 consists of 17 residues. The germline V gene has CDR1 SGHTA and CDR2 FQGTGA. In DNA form, the CDR3 reads TGTGCCAGCAGCTTAACTGTGGCAGCTCACTCCTACAATGAGCAGTTCTTC. Its translation: CASSLTVAAHSYNEQFF.

This clonotype was detected ten times or more. The V call is TRBV7-3, the J call TRBJ2-1; perhaps TRBD2 as D (5 bases). There are 12 residues in the CDR3. V lost 0 bases, J lost 9 bases, and 6 bases lay in between. Germline values: CDR1 SGHTA, CDR2 FQGTGA. The CDR3 nucleotides read TGTGCCAGCAGCTTAACTCGGGGTGAGCAGTTCTTC. Amino acids: CASSLTRGEQFF.

The chain has TRBV20-1 and TRBJ2-5, with unresolved D. The length of the CDR3 is 11 residues. CDR1 DFQATT and CDR2 SNEGSKA come from the germline V gene (reference sequence). Trimming pared 7 bases from V and 4 bases from J, leaving 10 bases between. The CDR3 spells CSVLSAETQYF. CDR3 bases: TGCAGTGTCCTGTCGGCAGAGACCCAGTACTTC.

This clonotype was picked up many times. V usage is TRBV11-2 and J usage is TRBJ2-5; a possible D gene is TRBD1 (6 bases). Germline values: CDR1 SGHAT, CDR2 FQNNGV. The V and J ends lost 3 bases and 6 bases respectively, with 14 bases between them. This CDR3 has 14 amino acids. The CDR3 loop is CASSFFSGDKTQYF. CDR3 bases: TGTGCCAGCAGCTTTTTTTCAGGGGATAAGACCCAGTACTTC.

There are a few counts of this clonotype. V usage is TRBV6-1 and J usage is TRBJ2-7; TRBD2 might be the D (5 bases). The CDR3 sequence is 15 residues long. V lost 7 bases, J lost 0 bases, and 16 bases lay in between. Germline CDR1 is MNHNS and CDR2 is SASEGT. CDR3 region: CASTSRGTSSYEQYF. The CDR3 nucleotides read TGTGCCAGCACCTCACGGGGTACCTCCTCCTACGAGCAGTACTTC.

The table lists this clonotype with many counts. This sequence joins TRBV20-1 and TRBJ1-5; no reliable D call. Trimming took off 4 bases at V and 4 bases at J, with 11 bases between the two ends. There are 13 residues in the CDR3. Per germline, CDR1 DFQATT and CDR2 SNEGSKA (reference sequence). The CDR3 here is CSAMITRNQPQHF. DNA of the CDR3: TGCAGTGCTATGATAACTAGAAATCAGCCCCAGCATTTT.

This clonotype was detected a few times. The chain links TRBV27 to TRBJ2-7; tentative D call: TRBD2 (6 bases). This CDR3 has 14 amino acids. Trimming took 4 bases from V and 7 from J, leaving 17 bases between them. Germline assignment: CDR1 MNHEY and CDR2 SMNVEV (reference sequence). The CDR3 reads CASSSDLAQGEQYF. Written as DNA, the CDR3 is TGTGCCAGCAGTTCGGACCTAGCGCAAGGGGAGCAGTACTTC.

This clonotype was detected only a few times. CDR3 DNA: TGTGCCAGCAGTTTATCTTCCCTTATCCGCACCGGGCCTTTGGCCCTCTATGGCTACACCTTC. Translating gives CASSLSSLIRTGPLALYGYTF. The V call is TRBV2, the J call TRBJ1-2; D is ambiguous. The CDR3 covers 21 residues. Deletions cut 5 bases from V and 4 bases from J, with 35 bases between. CDR1 is SNHLY and CDR2 is FYNNEI in the germline V gene.

This clonotype came up many times. This chain connects TRBV7-6 to TRBJ2-7, with 9 bases aligning to TRBD1. Losses at the gene ends were 5 bases for V and 2 bases for J; bases not matched to a gene: 7. From germline, CDR1 is SGHVS and CDR2 FNYEAQ. The CDR3 consists of 15 residues. The CDR3 sequence is CASSNPGTGTYEQYF. CDR3 bases: TGTGCCAGCAGCAACCCCGGGACAGGGACCTACGAGCAGTACTTC. Together with reference TRBV7-6 and TRBJ2-7, the CDR3 gives the full variable domain: GAGVSQSPRYKVTKRGQDVALRCDPISGHVSLYWYRQALGQGPEFLTYFNYEAQQDKSGLPNDRFSAERPEGSISTLTIQRTEQRDSAMYRCASSNPGTGTYEQYFGPGTRLTVT.

This clonotype was observed a few times. The chain links TRBV15 to TRBJ1-2, with D possibly matching TRBD1 (5 bases). The CDR3 runs 15 residues. Trimming pared 0 bases from V and 5 bases from J, leaving 13 bases between. The germline gives CDR1 LNHNV, CDR2 YYDKDF (reference sequence). CDR3 sequence reads: CATSRDLTGWYGYTF. The DNA of the CDR3 is TGTGCCACCAGCAGAGATCTCACAGGCTGGTATGGCTACACCTTC.

This clonotype occurred once. The final CDR3 position lacks the conserved phenylalanine or tryptophan, pointing to a likely read error. This chain joins TRBV20-1 and TRBJ2-2; D uncertain. Germline lookup yields CDR1 DFQATT and CDR2 SNEGSKA (reference sequence). The germline V and J ends were trimmed by 4 bases and 6 bases, with 9 bases remaining between them. CDR3 length: 12 residues. CDR3 sequence: CSATRWAGELFL. DNA for the CDR3: TGCAGTGCTACCCGCTGGGCCGGGGAGCTGTTTCTT.

V gene TRBV29-1 combines with J gene TRBJ2-3; TRBD2 aligns across 10 bases. In germline, CDR1 is SQVTM, CDR2 ANQGSEA. Trimming cost V 7 bases and J 4 bases; bases outside gene matches: 14. The CDR3 runs to 16 residues. The CDR3 spells CSARRSSGGEADTQYF. The CDR3 bases are TGCAGCGCCCGGAGGTCTAGCGGGGGCGAGGCAGATACGCAGTATTTT.